A single sample is the source of the 29 T cell receptor beta chains below, sequenced in a study of T cell repertoires in cytomegalovirus infection. These TCRs are of unknown antigen specificity. Using its own MiXCR run on the reads, TCRdb lists one record per CDR3 protein. The top ten hold 15% to 20% of the sample, which has 450,000 to 600,000 distinct CDR3 sequences, roughly a third seen once. The sequencing here drew on cultured PBMCs, taken from culture after CMV antigen stimulation. Receptors originate from a human donor in good health (CMV status not recorded). Some clones in this sample may be carry-over from other donors' samples.

This clonotype was counted only a few times. The V call is TRBV28, the J call TRBJ2-2; no firm D call. The CDR3 loop spans 14 amino acids. The germline CDR1 and CDR2 sequences are MDHEN and SYDVKM. Deletions cut 5 bases from V and 0 bases from J, with 7 bases between. The DNA for the CDR3 is TGTGCCAGCAGTATCAGAGCGAACACCGGGGAGCTGTTTTTT. Its protein product is CASSIRANTGELFF.

This clonotype was seen a few times. The chain is built from TRBV28 and TRBJ2-3; D unclear. CDR1 MDHEN and CDR2 SYDVKM come from the germline V gene. Trimming stripped 1 base from V and 4 bases from J, with 6 bases between. The CDR3 runs to 13 residues. The CDR3 DNA reads TGTGCCAGCAGTTTATATCTTTCAGATACGCAGTATTTT. As protein: CASSLYLSDTQYF.

This clonotype came up a few times. The V and J genes are TRBV4-1 and TRBJ1-5, with TRBD1 as a possible D gene (5 bases). There are 17 residues in the CDR3. V lost 1 base, J lost 5 bases, and 18 bases lay in between. Germline CDR1 and CDR2: MGHRA and YSYEKL. CDR3 residues: CASSQVTGGRMDQPQHF. CDR3 nucleotides: TGCGCCAGCAGCCAAGTTACAGGTGGTAGGATGGATCAGCCCCAGCATTTT.

This clonotype has more than one count but fewer than ten. This chain connects TRBV7-9 to TRBJ2-7, with 9 bases lining up with TRBD2. Germline V gene data show CDR1 as SEHNR and CDR2 as FQNEAQ (reference sequence). This CDR3 region has 12 residues. J gave up 6 bases and V 5 bases, and 2 bases lay outside the gene matches. As DNA, the CDR3 is TGTGCCAGCAGCCCAGCGGGGGGCGAGCAGTACTTC. Protein sequence: CASSPAGGEQYF. Full variable domain (missing parts from reference TRBV7-9 and TRBJ2-7): DTGVSQNPRHKITKRGQNVTFRCDPISEHNRLYWYRQTLGQGPEFLTYFQNEAQLEKSRLLSDRFSAERPKGSFSTLEIQRTEQGDSAMYLCASSPAGGEQYFGPGTRLTVT.

This sequence joins TRBV19 and TRBJ1-1; D unresolved. In germline, CDR1 is LNHDA, CDR2 SQIVND (reference sequence). The V end lost 3 bases, the J end lost 0 bases, and 8 bases lay between the germline ends. The CDR3 runs 14 residues. CDR3 residues: CASSMNIMNTEAFF. CDR3 bases: TGTGCCAGTAGTATGAACATTATGAACACTGAAGCTTTCTTT.

This chain joins TRBV12-3 or TRBV12-4 and TRBJ2-1, with 9 bases lining up with TRBD1. V shed 6 bases, J shed 9 bases, and the junction held 9 bases outside the gene matches. The CDR3 contains 14 residues. The CDR3 region has the DNA TGTGCCAGCAGAGAACAGGGGGCCTATAGTGAGCAGTTCTTC. Translated: CASREQGAYSEQFF.

This clonotype showed up many times. The genes are TRBV7-2 and TRBJ1-3; a weak D match, TRBD1 (5 bases). V lost 5 bases and J 1 base, leaving 12 bases between the germline ends. The CDR3 is 15 residues long. CDR1 is SGHTA, CDR2 FQGNSA, per germline. The CDR3 sequence: CASSQGPASGNTIYF. The CDR3 region has the DNA TGTGCCAGCAGCCAGGGACCGGCTTCTGGAAACACCATATATTTT.

This sequence joins TRBV28 and TRBJ1-5; 8 positions match TRBD1. Germline lookup yields CDR1 MDHEN and CDR2 SYDVKM. This CDR3 spans 17 amino acids. V was pared by 7 bases and J by 1 base, with 12 bases of the junction left unmatched. The CDR3 region is CASIGPAGQGSNQPQHF. The CDR3 DNA follows: TGTGCCAGCATCGGGCCCGCAGGACAGGGCAGCAATCAGCCCCAGCATTTT.

The chain recombines TRBV7-4 with TRBJ2-1; 8 bases match TRBD2. The CDR3 loop spans 15 amino acids. Germline CDR1 and CDR2: SGHVT and SQSDAQ. V lost 6 bases and J lost 1; bases outside the gene matches: 5. The CDR3 region is CASRTTSGSYNEQFF. The CDR3, as DNA: TGTGCCAGCAGAACCACTAGCGGTTCCTACAATGAGCAGTTCTTC.

The chain is built from TRBV2 and TRBJ2-7; 8 bases align to TRBD2. CDR1 is SNHLY, CDR2 FYNNEI, per germline. This CDR3 is built from 13 residues. V gave up 4 bases and J gave up 7 bases; unmatched junction bases: 6. The chain's CDR3 is CASSATGGGEQYF. The CDR3 DNA is TGTGCCAGCAGTGCAACGGGAGGGGGGGAGCAGTACTTC. The full variable domain, in which reference TRBV2 and TRBJ2-7 provide the parts outside the CDR3, is EPEVTQTPSHQVTQMGQEVILRCVPISNHLYFYWYRQILGQKVEFLVSFYNNEISEKSEIFDDQFSVERPDGSNFTLKIRSTKLEDSAMYFCASSATGGGEQYFGPGTRLTVT.

This clonotype was picked up a small number of times. This chain uses TRBV29-1 with TRBJ2-7; D unclear. Germline loops: CDR1 SQVTM, CDR2 ANQGSEA. This CDR3 contains 14 residues. The ends were cut back, 5 bases at V and 9 bases at J, with 23 bases in the middle. The CDR3 reads CSVSSQSGPFAQYF. The CDR3 nucleotides are TGCAGCGTTTCGTCCCAATCTGGGCCCTTTGCGCAGTACTTC.

The gene calls are TRBV4-1 and TRBJ2-3; maybe TRBD1 (5 bases). V was shortened by 3 bases and J by 4 bases, with 20 bases between the two germline ends. CDR1 is MGHRA and CDR2 is YSYEKL in the germline V gene. CDR3 length: 17 amino acids. The CDR3 coding sequence is TGCGCCAGCAGCCACATGGTCAGGGTTATTAGTGCAGATACGCAGTATTTT. This codes for CASSHMVRVISADTQYF.

Only a few counts were recorded for this clonotype. The V gene is TRBV4-1, the J gene TRBJ2-2; unclear D gene. The CDR3 runs to 16 residues. Between the trimmed V and J ends, which lost 4 bases and 6 bases, there was a span of 18 bases. Germline V gene sequence: CDR1 MGHRA, CDR2 YSYEKL. CDR3 nucleotide sequence: TGCGCCAGCAGCCTAGACGGGTCCGCTTCCGCCGGGGAGCTGTTTTTT. This gives the protein CASSLDGSASAGELFF.

The table lists this clonotype with many counts. The chain employs TRBV7-6 and TRBJ1-3; D unresolved. Germline V CDR1 and CDR2: SGHVS, FNYEAQ. The length of the CDR3 is 13 residues. Trimming stripped 1 base from V and 4 bases from J, with 5 bases between. The CDR3 nucleotides are TGTGCCAGCAGCTTAGAGCAAGGAAACACCATATATTTT. It is translated as CASSLEQGNTIYF.

The rearrangement uses TRBV2 and TRBJ1-1, with D hard to call. The CDR3 loop spans 13 amino acids. The germline V gene has CDR1 SNHLY and CDR2 FYNNEI. Trimming took 2 bases from V and 6 from J, leaving 10 bases between them. The CDR3 region is CASSESGFAEAFF. For the CDR3, the DNA is TGTGCCAGCAGTGAATCCGGGTTTGCTGAAGCTTTCTTT.

The table lists this clonotype with many counts. The chain combines TRBV7-9 with TRBJ2-1; 14 positions match TRBD2. Unmatched junction bases numbered 10, after V lost 5 bases and J lost 4 bases. Germline CDR1 is SEHNR and CDR2 is FQNEAQ (reference sequence). The CDR3 sequence is 18 residues long. In DNA form, the CDR3 reads TGTGCCAGCAGCCAGGGGACTAGCGGGAGCTTTAGTTACAATGAGCAGTTCTTC. Its protein is CASSQGTSGSFSYNEQFF.

This clonotype was counted once. This chain uses TRBV2 with TRBJ2-5; D is perhaps TRBD1 (6 bases). The CDR3 loop spans 15 amino acids. Per germline, CDR1 SNHLY and CDR2 FYNNEI. V was clipped by 6 bases and J by 2 bases, with 16 bases between them. The CDR3 protein is CASRPGQGPQETQYF. CDR3 in DNA: TGTGCCAGCAGACCGGGACAAGGGCCTCAAGAGACCCAGTACTTC.

The chain uses TRBV27 and TRBJ2-6, with no clear D. The CDR3 consists of 16 residues. Trimming removed 5 bases from V and 4 bases from J, with 15 bases in between. Germline V gene lookup returns CDR1 MNHEY and CDR2 SMNVEV (reference sequence). CDR3 in amino acids: CASSTPLRTGANVLTF. In DNA form, the CDR3 reads TGTGCCAGCAGTACCCCCCTCCGGACCGGGGCCAACGTCCTGACTTTC. Full variable domain (missing parts from reference TRBV27 and TRBJ2-6): EAQVTQNPRYLITVTGKKLTVTCSQNMNHEYMSWYRQDPGLGLRQIYYSMNVEVTDKGDVPEGYKVSRKEKRNFPLILESPSPNQTSLYFCASSTPLRTGANVLTFGAGSRLTVL.

The chain couples TRBV11-2 to TRBJ2-2; TRBD1 matches 7 bases. The germline V gene has CDR1 SGHAT and CDR2 FQNNGV. The V gene end was trimmed by 6 bases and the J gene end by 6 bases; junction bases not matched to a gene: 13. This CDR3 comprises 16 residues. The CDR3 sequence is CASRHFGTVPPGELFF. For the CDR3, the DNA is TGTGCCAGCAGGCATTTCGGGACAGTGCCACCCGGGGAGCTGTTTTTT.

This clonotype is a singleton in its sample. The rearrangement joins TRBV4-2 to TRBJ2-2; possibly TRBD1 for D (6 bases). Germline CDR1 LGHNA, CDR2 YNFKEQ. V lost 3 bases and J lost 5, with 10 bases in between. This CDR3 has 14 residues. CDR3 region: CASSHPGDTGELFF. The CDR3 bases are TGTGCCAGCAGCCATCCAGGGGATACCGGGGAGCTGTTTTTT.

The rearrangement joins TRBV4-3 to TRBJ1-5, with unresolved D. Germline V gene data show CDR1 as LGHNA and CDR2 as YSLEER. The V end was cut by 0 bases, the J end by 11 bases, with 17 bases between. The CDR3 extends over 15 amino acids. This chain's CDR3 is CASSQDRGQLSAQHF. The CDR3 DNA sequence: TGCGCCAGCAGCCAAGATCGGGGTCAGCTATCAGCCCAGCATTTT.

The V and J genes are TRBV11-2 and TRBJ1-1; the D is unclear. CDR1 SGHAT and CDR2 FQNNGV come from the germline V gene. The CDR3 contains 14 residues. V was pared by 0 bases and J by 4 bases, with 9 bases between. The CDR3: CASSLEPGLTEAFF. The CDR3 region has the DNA TGTGCCAGCAGCTTAGAGCCAGGACTCACTGAAGCTTTCTTT. The full variable domain, with the rest looked up from reference TRBV11-2 and TRBJ1-1, is EAGVAQSPRYKIIEKRQSVAFWCNPISGHATLYWYQQILGQGPKLLIQFQNNGVVDDSQLPKDRFSAERLKGVDSTLKIQPAKLEDSAVYLCASSLEPGLTEAFFGQGTRLTVV.

This clonotype was observed at least ten times. This sequence joins TRBV19 and TRBJ1-5, with D unclear. With 6 bases removed from V and 3 bases from J, the gap between germline ends came to 18 bases. The germline V gene has CDR1 LNHDA and CDR2 SQIVND (reference sequence). The CDR3 has 16 residues. DNA of the CDR3: TGTGCCAGTAGCCCACGGTTACAAGTAACCAATCAGCCCCAGCATTTT. Amino acids: CASSPRLQVTNQPQHF.

This sequence joins TRBV7-2 and TRBJ2-1; D is uncertain. V lost 5 bases to trimming and J lost 9 bases, with 8 bases between them. This CDR3 spans 11 amino acids. Looked up from germline, CDR1 is SGHTA and CDR2 is FQGNSA. CDR3 residues: CASSPIGEQFF. CDR3 nucleotide sequence: TGTGCCAGCAGCCCGATTGGTGAGCAGTTCTTC.

The V gene is TRBV27, the J gene TRBJ1-2; 10 positions agree with TRBD1. The J segment lost 10 bases and the V segment lost 6 bases, leaving 5 bases of the junction unmatched. This CDR3 contains 12 residues. Germline V gives CDR1 MNHEY, CDR2 SMNVEV (reference sequence). CDR3 protein: CASRRTGGDYTF. In DNA form, the CDR3 reads TGTGCCAGCAGAAGGACAGGGGGGGACTACACCTTC.

This chain links TRBV7-3 with TRBJ1-4; 8 bases fit TRBD1. The germline V gene has CDR1 SGHTA and CDR2 FQGTGA. V shed 5 bases and J 9 bases; nucleotides not matched to a gene: 5. CDR3 length equals 13 residues. CDR3 loop: CASSPGQGKKLFF. The CDR3 bases are TGTGCCAGCAGCCCCGGACAGGGAAAAAAACTGTTTTTT.

In regard to this clonotype: Germline and junction disagree at one end, which may indicate a read error. V gene TRBV6-8 combines with J gene TRBJ1-2, with 8 bases lining up with TRBD1. CDR1 MNHGY and CDR2 SAAAGT come from the germline V gene. The CDR3 totals 16 residues. CDR3 DNA: TGTGCCAGCAGTGGGACAGGAACTCAGGCGGGCTATGGCTACTCCTTC. Protein sequence: CASSGTGTQAGYGYSF.

This clonotype was observed once. V is TRBV27 and J is TRBJ2-1; 11 nucleotides agree with TRBD2. Germline V gene sequence: CDR1 MNHEY, CDR2 SMNVEV (reference sequence). CDR3 size: 13 residues. J lost 9 bases, V lost 6 bases, and 4 bases had no gene match. The CDR3 DNA reads as TGTGCCAGCAGCCCCACTAGCGGGGGTGAGCAGTTCTTC. Translating it yields CASSPTSGGEQFF.

This clonotype was counted only a few times. CDR3 bases: TGTGCCAGCAGTTCACCTTCCCTAGTAGGCTACGAGCAGTACTTC. Translating it yields CASSSPSLVGYEQYF. The gene calls are TRBV6-6 and TRBJ2-7; D remains unclear. Germline V CDR1 and CDR2: MNHNY, SVGAGI (reference sequence). V gave up 4 bases and J gave up 3 bases, with 16 bases separating them. The CDR3 consists of 15 residues.